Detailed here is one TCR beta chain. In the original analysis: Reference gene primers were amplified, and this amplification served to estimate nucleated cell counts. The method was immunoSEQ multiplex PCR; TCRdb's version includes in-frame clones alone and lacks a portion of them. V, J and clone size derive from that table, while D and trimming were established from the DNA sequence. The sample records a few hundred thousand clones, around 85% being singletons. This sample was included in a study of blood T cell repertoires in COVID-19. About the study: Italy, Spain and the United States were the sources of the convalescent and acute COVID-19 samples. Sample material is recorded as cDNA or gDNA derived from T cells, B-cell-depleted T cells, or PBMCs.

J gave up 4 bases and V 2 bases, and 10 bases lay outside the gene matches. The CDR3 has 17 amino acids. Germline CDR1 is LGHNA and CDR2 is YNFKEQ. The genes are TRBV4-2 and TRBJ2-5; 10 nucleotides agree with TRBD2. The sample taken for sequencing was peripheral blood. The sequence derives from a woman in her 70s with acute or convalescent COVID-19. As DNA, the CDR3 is TGTGCCAGCAGCCAAAAGACACTCCGGACTAGCGGAGAGACCCAGTACTTC. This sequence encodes CASSQKTLRTSGETQYF.